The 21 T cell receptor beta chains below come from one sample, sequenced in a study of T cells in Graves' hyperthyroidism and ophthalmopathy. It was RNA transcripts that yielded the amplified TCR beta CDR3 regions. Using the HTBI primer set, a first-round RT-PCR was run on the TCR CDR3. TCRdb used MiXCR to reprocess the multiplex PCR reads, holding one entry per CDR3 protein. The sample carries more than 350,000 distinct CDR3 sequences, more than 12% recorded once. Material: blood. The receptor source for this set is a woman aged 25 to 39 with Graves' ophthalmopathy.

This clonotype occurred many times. CDR3 coding DNA: TGTGCCAGCAGTTTACGGTTCGGGGCTCGAGGAACTGAAGCTTTCTTT. Translating gives CASSLRFGARGTEAFF. V and J are TRBV28 and TRBJ1-1, with D maybe TRBD1 (5 bases). The CDR3 is made up of 16 amino acids. CDR1 and CDR2 (germline): MDHEN, SYDVKM. V was clipped by 2 bases and J by 5 bases, with 18 bases between them.

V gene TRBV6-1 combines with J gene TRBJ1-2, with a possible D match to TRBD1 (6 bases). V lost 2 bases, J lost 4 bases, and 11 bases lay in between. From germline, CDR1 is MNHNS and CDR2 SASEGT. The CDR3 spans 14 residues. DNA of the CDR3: TGTGCCAGCAGTGAACTGCTAGGGGGCTATGGCTACACCTTC. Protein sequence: CASSELLGGYGYTF.

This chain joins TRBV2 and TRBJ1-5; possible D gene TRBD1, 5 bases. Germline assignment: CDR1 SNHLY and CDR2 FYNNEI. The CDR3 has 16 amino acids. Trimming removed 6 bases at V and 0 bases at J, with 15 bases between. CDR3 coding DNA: TGTGCCAGCAGGACGGGACGGATGAATAGCAATCAGCCCCAGCATTTT. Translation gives CASRTGRMNSNQPQHF.

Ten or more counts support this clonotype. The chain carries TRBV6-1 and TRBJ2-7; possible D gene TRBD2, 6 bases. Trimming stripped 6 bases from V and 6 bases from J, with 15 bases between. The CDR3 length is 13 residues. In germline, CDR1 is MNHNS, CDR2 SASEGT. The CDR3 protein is CASSYGTSGEQYF. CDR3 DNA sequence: TGTGCCAGCAGCTACGGGACTTCGGGCGAGCAGTACTTC.

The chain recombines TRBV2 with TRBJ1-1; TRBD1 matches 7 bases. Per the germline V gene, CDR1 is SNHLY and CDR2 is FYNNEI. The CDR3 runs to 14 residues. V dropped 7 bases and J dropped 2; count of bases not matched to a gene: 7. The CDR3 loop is CASTRGSINTEAFF. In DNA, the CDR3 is TGTGCCAGCACCAGGGGGTCGATTAACACTGAAGCTTTCTTT.

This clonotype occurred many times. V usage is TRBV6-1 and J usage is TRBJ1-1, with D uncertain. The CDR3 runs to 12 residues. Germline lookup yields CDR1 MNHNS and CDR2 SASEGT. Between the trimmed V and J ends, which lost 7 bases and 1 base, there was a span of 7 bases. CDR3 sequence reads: CASMAPNTEAFF. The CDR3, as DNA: TGTGCCAGCATGGCACCGAACACTGAAGCTTTCTTT.

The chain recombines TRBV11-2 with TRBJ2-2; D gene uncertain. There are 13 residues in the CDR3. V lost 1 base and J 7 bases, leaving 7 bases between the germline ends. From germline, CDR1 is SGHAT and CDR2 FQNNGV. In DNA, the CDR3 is TGTGCCAGCAGCTTAGGACGCAGCGGGGAGCTGTTTTTT. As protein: CASSLGRSGELFF.

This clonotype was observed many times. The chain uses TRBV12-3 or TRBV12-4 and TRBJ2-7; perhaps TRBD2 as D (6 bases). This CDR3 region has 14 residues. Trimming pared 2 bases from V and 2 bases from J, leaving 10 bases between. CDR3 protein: CASSLRGATYEQYF. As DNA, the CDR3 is TGTGCCAGCAGTTTACGCGGGGCGACCTACGAGCAGTACTTC.

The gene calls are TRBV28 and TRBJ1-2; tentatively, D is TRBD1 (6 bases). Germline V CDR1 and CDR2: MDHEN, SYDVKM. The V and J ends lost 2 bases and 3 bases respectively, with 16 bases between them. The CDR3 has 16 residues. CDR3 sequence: CASSLGGQTGYYGYTF. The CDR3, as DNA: TGTGCCAGCAGTTTAGGGGGCCAGACAGGATACTATGGCTACACCTTC.

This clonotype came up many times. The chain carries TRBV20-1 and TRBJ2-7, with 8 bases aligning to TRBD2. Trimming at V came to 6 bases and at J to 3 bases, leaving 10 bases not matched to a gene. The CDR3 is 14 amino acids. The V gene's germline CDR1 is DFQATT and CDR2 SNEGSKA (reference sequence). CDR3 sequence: CSASAPTSDYEQYF. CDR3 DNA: TGCAGTGCCAGCGCCCCGACTAGCGACTACGAGCAGTACTTC.

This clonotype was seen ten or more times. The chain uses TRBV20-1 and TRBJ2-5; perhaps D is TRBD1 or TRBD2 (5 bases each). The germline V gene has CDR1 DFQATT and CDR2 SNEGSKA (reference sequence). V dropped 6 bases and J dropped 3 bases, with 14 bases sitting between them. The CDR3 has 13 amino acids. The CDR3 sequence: CSARLGPKETQYF. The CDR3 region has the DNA TGCAGTGCGCGGCTGGGACCCAAAGAGACCCAGTACTTC.

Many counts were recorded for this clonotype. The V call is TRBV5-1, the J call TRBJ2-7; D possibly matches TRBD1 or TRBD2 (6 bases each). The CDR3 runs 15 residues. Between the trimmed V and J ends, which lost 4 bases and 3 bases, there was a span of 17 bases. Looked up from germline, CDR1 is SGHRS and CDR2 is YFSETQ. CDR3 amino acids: CASSGGPAPRYEQYF. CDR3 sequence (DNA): TGCGCCAGCAGCGGGGGGCCCGCCCCCCGCTACGAGCAGTACTTC.

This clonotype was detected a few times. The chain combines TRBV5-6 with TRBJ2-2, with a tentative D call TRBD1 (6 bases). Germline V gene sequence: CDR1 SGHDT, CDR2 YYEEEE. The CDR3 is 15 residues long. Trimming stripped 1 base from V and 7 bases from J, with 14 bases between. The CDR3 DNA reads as TGTGCCAGCAGCTTGTACTCAACAGGGTTCGGGGAGCTGTTTTTT. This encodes CASSLYSTGFGELFF.

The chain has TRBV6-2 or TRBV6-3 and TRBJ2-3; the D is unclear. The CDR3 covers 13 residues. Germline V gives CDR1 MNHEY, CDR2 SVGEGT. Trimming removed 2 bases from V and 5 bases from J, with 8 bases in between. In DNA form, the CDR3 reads TGTGCCAGCAGTTACGGAGAGGTAGATACGCAGTATTTT. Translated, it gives CASSYGEVDTQYF.

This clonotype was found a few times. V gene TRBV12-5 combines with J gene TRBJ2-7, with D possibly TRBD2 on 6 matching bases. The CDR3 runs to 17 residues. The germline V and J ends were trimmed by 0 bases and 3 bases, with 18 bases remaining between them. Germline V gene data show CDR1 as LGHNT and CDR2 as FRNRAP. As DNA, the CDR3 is TGTGCTAGTGGTTTGGTACTTCGCGGGGCCCACATCTACGAGCAGTACTTC. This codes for CASGLVLRGAHIYEQYF.

CDR3 DNA: TGTGCTAGTGGTTTATGGGTTCACTTCACTGAAGCTTTCTTT. Translation: CASGLWVHFTEAFF. This sequence joins TRBV12-5 and TRBJ1-1; D is uncertain. Germline V lookup: CDR1 LGHNT, CDR2 FRNRAP. The V end lost 3 bases, the J end lost 4 bases, and 12 bases lay between the germline ends. CDR3 length equals 14 residues. The full variable domain, completed using reference TRBV12-5 and TRBJ1-1, is DARVTQTPRHKVTEMGQEVTMRCQPILGHNTVFWYRQTMMQGLELLAYFRNRAPLDDSGMPKDRFSAEMPDATLATLKIQPSEPRDSAVYFCASGLWVHFTEAFFGQGTRLTVV.

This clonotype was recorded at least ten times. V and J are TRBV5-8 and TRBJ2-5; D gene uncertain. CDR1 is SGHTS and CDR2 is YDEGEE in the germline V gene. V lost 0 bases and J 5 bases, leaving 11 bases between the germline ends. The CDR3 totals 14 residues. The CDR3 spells CASSLVGSWETQYF. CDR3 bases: TGTGCCAGCAGCTTGGTGGGCAGCTGGGAGACCCAGTACTTC.

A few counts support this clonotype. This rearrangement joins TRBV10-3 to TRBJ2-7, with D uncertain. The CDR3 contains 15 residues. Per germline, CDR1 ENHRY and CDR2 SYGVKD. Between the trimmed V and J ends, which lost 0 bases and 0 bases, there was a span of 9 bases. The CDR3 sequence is CAISESRVSSYEQYF. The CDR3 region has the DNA TGTGCCATCAGTGAGTCAAGGGTCAGCTCCTACGAGCAGTACTTC.

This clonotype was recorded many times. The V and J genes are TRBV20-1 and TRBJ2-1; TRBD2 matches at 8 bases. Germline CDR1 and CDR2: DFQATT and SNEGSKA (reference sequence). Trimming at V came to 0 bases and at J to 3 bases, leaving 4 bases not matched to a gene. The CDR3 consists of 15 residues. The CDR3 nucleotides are TGCAGTGCTAGAGATCGAGCGGGGGTCTACAATGAGCAGTTCTTC. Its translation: CSARDRAGVYNEQFF.

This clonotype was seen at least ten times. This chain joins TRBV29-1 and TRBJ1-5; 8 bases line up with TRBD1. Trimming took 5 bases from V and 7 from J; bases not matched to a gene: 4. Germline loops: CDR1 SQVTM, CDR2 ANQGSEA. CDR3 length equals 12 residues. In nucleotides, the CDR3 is TGCAGCGTTCAGGGGGCAGGCCAGCCCCAGCATTTT. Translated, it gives CSVQGAGQPQHF.

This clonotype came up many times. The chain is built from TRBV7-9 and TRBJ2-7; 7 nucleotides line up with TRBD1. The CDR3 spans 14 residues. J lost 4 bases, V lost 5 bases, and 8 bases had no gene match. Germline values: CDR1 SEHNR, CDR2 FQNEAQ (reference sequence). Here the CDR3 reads CASSRGDRVYEQYF. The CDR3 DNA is TGTGCCAGCAGCAGAGGAGACAGGGTTTACGAGCAGTACTTC.